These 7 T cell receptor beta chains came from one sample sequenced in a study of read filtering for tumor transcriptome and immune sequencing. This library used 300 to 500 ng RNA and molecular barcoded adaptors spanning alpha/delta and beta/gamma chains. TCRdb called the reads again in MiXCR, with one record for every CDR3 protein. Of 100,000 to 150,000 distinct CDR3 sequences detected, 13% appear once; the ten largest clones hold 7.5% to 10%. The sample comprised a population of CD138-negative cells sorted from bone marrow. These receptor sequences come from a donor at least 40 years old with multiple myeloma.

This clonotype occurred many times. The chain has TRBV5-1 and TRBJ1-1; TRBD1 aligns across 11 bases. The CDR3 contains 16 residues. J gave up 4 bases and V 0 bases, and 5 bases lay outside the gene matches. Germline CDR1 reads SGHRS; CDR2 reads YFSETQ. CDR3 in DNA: TGCGCCAGCAGCTTGGGGGAGGACAGGGGGCCCACTGAAGCTTTCTTT. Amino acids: CASSLGEDRGPTEAFF.

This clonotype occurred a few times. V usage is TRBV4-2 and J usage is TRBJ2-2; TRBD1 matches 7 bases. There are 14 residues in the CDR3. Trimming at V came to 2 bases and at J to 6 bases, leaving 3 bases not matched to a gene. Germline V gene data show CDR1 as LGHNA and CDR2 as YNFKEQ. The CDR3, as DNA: TGTGCCAGCAGCCAAAACCAGGGGGCCGGGGAGCTGTTTTTT. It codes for CASSQNQGAGELFF.

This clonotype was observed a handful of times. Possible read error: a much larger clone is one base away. CDR3 nucleotides: TGCAGTGCTAGAGTGGGGGGGAGCTACGAGCAGTACTTC. Translated: CSARVGGSYEQYF. This chain links TRBV20-1 with TRBJ2-7; TRBD2 matches at 7 bases. The CDR3 is 13 amino acids. The germline CDR1 and CDR2 sequences are DFQATT and SNEGSKA (reference sequence). Trimming cost V 1 base and J 3 bases; bases outside gene matches: 3.

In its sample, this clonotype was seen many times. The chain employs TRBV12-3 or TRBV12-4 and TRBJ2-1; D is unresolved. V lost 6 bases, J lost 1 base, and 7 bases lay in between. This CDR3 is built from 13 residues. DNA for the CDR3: TGTGCCAGCAGCCTAATATCCTACAATGAGCAGTTCTTC. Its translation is CASSLISYNEQFF.

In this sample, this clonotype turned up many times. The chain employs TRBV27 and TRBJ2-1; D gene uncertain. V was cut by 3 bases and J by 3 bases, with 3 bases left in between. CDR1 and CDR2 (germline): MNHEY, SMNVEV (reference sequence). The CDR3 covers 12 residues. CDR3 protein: CASSFGYNEQFF. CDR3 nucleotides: TGTGCCAGCAGTTTTGGCTACAATGAGCAGTTCTTC.

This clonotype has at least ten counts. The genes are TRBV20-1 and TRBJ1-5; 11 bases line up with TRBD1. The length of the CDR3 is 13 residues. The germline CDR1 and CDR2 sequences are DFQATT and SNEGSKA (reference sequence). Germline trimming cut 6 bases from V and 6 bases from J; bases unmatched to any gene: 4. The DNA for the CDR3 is TGCAGTGCAGGACAGGGGGCTGGTCAGCCCCAGCATTTT. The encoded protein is CSAGQGAGQPQHF.

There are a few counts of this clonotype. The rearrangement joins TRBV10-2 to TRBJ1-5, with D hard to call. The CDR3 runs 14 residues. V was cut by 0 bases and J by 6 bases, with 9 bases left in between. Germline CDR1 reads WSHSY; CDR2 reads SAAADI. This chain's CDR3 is CASSESERIQPQHF. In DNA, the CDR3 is TGCGCCAGCAGTGAGTCAGAGAGGATTCAGCCCCAGCATTTT.